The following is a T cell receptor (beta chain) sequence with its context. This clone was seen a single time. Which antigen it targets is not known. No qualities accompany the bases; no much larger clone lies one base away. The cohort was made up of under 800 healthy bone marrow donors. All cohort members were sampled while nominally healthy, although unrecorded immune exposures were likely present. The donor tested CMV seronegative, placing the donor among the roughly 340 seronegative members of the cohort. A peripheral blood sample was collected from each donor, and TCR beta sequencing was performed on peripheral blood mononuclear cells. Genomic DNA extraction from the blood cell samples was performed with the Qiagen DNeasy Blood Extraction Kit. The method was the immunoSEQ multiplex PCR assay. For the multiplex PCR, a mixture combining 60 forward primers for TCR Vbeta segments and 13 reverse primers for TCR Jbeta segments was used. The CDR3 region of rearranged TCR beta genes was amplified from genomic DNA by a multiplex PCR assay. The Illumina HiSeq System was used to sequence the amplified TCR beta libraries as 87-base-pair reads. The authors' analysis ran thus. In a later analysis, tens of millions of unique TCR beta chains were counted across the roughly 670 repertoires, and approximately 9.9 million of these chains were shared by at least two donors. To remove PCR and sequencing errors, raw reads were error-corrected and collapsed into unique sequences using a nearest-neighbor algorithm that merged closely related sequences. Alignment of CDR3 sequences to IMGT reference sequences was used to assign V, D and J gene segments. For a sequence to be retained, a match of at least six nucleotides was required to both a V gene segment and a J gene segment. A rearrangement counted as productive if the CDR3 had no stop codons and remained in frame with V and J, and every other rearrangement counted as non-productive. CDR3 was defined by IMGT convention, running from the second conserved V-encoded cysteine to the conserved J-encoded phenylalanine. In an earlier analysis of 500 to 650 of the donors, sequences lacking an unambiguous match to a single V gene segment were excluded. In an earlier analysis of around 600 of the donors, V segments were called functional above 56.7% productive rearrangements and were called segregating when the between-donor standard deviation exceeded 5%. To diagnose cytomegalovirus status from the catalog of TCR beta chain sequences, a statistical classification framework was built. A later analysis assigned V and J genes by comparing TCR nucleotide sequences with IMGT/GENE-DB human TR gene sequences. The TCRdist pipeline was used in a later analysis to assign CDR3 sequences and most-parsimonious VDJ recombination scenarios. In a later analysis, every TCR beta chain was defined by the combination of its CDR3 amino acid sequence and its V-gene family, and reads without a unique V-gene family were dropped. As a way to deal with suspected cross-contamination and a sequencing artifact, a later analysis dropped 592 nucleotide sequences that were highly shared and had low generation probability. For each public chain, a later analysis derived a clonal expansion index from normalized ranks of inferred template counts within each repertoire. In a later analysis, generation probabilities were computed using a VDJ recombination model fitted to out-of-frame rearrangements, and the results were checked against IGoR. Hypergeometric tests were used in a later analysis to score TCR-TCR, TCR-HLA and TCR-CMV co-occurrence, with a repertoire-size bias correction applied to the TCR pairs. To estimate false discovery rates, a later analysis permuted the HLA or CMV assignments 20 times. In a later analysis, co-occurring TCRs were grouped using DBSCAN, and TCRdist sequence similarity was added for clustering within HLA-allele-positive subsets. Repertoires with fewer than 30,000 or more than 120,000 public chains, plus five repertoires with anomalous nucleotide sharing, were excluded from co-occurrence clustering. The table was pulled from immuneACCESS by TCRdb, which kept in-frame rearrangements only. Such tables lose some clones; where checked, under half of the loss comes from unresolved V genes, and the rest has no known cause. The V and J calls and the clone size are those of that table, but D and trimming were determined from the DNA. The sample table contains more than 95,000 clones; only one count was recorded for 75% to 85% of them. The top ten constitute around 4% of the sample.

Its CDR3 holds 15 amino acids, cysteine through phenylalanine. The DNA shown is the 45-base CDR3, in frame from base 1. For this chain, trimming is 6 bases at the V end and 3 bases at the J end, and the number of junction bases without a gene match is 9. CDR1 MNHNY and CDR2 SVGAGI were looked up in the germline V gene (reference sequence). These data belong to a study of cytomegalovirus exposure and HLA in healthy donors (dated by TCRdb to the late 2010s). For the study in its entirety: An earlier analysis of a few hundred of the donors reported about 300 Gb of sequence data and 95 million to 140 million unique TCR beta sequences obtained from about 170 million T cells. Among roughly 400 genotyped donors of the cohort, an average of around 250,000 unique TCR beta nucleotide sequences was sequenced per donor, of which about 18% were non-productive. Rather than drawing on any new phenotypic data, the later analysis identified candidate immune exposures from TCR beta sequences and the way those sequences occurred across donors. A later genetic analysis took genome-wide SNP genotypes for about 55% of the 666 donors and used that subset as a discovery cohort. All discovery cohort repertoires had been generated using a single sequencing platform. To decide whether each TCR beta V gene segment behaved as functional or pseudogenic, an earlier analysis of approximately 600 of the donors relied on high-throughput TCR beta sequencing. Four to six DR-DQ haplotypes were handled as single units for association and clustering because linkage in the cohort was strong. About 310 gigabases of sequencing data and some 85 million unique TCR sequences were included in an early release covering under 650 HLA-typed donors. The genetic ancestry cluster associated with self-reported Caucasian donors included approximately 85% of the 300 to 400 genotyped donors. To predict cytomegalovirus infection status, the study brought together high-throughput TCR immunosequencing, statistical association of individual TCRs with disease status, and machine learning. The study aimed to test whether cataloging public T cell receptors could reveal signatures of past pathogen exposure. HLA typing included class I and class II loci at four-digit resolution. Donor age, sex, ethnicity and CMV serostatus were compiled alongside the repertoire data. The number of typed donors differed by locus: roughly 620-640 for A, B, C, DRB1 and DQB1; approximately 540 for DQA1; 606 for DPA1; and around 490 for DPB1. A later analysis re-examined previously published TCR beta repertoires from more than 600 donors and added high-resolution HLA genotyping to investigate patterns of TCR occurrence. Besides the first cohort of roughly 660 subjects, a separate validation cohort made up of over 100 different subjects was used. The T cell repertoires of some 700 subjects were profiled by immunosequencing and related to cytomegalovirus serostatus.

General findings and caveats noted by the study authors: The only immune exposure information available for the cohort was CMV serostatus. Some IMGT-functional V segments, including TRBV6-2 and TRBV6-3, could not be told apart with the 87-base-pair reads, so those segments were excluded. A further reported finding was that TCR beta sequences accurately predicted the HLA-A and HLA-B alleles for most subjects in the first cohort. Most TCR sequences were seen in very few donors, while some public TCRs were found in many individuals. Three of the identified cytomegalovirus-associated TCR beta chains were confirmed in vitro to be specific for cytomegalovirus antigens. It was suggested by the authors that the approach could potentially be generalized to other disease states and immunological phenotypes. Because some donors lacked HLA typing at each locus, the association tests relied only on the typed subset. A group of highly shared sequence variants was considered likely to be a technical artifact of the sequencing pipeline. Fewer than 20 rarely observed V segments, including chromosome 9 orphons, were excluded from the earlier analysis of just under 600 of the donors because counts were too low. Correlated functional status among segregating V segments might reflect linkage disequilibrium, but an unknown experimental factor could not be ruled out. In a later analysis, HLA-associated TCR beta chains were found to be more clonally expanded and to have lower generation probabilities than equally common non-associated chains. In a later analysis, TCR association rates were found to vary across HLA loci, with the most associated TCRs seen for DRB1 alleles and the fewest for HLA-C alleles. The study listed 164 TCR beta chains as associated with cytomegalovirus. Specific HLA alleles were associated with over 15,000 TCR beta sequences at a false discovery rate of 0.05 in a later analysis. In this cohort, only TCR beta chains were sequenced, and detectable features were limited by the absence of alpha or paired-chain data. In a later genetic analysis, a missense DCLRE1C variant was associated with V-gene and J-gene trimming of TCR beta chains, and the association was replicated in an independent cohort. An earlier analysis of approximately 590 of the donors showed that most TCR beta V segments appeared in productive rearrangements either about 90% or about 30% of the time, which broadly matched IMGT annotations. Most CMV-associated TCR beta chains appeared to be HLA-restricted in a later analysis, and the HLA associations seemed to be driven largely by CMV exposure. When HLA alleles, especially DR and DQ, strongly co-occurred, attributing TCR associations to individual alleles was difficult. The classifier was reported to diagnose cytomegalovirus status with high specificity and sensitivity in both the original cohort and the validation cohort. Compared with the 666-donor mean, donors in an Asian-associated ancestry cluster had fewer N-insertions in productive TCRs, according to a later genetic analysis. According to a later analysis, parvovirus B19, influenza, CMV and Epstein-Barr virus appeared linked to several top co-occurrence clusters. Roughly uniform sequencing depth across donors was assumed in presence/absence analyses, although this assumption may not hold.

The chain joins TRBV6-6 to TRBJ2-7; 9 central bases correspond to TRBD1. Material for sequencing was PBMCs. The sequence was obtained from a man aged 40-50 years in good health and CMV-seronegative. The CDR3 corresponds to CASRPGQGNDYEQYF. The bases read TGTGCCAGCAGACCTGGACAGGGGAACGACTACGAGCAGTACTTC.